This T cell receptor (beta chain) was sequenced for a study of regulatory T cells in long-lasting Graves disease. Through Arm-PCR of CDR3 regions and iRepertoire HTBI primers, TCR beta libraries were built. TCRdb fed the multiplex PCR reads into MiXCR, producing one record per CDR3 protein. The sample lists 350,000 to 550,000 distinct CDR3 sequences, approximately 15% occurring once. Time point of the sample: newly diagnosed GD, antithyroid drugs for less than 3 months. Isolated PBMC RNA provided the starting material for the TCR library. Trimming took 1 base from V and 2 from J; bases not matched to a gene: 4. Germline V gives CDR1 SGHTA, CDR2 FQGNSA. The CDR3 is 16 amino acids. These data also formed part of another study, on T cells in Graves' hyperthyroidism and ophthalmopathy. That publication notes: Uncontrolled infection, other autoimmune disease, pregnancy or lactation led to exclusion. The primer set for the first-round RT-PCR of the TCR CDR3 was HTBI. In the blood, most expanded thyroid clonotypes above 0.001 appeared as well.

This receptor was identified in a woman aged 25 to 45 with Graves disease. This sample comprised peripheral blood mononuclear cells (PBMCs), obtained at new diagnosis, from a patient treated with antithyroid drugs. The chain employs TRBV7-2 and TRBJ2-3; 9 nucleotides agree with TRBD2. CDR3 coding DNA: TGTGCCAGCAGCTTAGGGACTAGCGTGTCCACAGATACGCAGTATTTT. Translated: CASSLGTSVSTDTQYF.